Sequencing of this T cell receptor (beta chain) was carried out in a study of blood T cell repertoires in COVID-19. Assay: immunoSEQ multiplex PCR; the TCRdb copy retains only in-frame clones and omits some. The profile shows fewer than 85,000 clones, roughly 83% of them singletons. In regard to this clone: The same CDR3 can be traced to other DNA sequences in this sample.

The CDR3 has 14 residues. Germline loops: CDR1 LGHDT, CDR2 YNNKEL (reference sequence). V was trimmed by 1 base and J by 4 bases, leaving 8 bases between them. The receptor's source is a man in his thirties or forties with COVID-19, enrolled during active disease. The rearrangement joins TRBV3-1 (or the pseudogene TRBV3-2) to TRBJ1-3, with a possible D match to TRBD1 (5 bases). Specimen: peripheral blood. The CDR3 coding sequence is TGTGCCAGCAGCCAAGTTGGGGCCGGAAACACCATATATTTT. It encodes CASSQVGAGNTIYF.